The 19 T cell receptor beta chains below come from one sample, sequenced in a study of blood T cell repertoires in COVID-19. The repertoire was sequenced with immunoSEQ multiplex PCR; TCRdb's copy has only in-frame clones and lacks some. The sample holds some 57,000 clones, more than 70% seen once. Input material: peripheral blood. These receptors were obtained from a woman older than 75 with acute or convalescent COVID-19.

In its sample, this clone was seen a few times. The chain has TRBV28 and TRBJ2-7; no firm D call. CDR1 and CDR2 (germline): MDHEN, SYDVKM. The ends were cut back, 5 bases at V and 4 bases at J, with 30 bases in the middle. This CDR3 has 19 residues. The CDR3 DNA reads TGTGCCAGCAGTGCCCCACTGGCATCGCCGCTGCAGATGAGGTACGAGCAGTACTTC. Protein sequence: CASSAPLASPLQMRYEQYF. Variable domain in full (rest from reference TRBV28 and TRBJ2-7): DVKVTQSSRYLVKRTGEKVFLECVQDMDHENMFWYRQDPGLGLRLIYFSYDVKMKEKGDIPEGYSVSREKKERFSLILESASTNQTSMYLCASSAPLASPLQMRYEQYFGPGTRLTVT.

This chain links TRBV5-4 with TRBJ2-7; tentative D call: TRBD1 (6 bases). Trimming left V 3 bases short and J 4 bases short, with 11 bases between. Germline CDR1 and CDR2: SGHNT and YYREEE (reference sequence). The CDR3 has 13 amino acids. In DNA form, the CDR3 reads TGTGCCAGCAGCTCGTCAGGGGTGTACGAGCAGTACGTC. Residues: CASSSSGVYEQYV.

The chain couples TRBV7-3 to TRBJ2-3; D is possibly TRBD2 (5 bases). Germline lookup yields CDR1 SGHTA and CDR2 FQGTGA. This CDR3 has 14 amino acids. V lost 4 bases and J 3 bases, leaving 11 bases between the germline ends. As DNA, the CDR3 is TGTGCCAGCAGCTACAGCCCGGGGACAGATACGCAGTATTTT. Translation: CASSYSPGTDTQYF.

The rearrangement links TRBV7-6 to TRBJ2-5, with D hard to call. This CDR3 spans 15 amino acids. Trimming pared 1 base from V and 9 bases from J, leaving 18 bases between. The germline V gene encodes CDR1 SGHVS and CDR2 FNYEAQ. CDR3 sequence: CASSLGTARESPQYF. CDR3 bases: TGTGCCAGCAGCTTAGGTACGGCTAGAGAGAGTCCCCAGTACTTC.

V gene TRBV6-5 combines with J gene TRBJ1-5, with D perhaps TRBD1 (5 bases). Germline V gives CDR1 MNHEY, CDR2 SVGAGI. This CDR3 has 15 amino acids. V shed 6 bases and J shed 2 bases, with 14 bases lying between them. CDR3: CASRHRGLGNQPQHF. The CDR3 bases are TGTGCCAGCAGACATAGGGGCCTCGGCAATCAGCCCCAGCATTTT.

CDR3 DNA: TGTGCCAGCAGCATACAGGGGGCGGGCACAGATACGCAGTATTTT. This translates into CASSIQGAGTDTQYF. The J gene is TRBJ2-3, the V gene TRBV2, with TRBD1 identical over 9 bases. The CDR3 sequence is 15 residues long. Germline-derived CDR1 and CDR2 are SNHLY and FYNNEI. The V segment lost 6 bases and the J segment 1 base; nucleotides outside the gene matches: 5.

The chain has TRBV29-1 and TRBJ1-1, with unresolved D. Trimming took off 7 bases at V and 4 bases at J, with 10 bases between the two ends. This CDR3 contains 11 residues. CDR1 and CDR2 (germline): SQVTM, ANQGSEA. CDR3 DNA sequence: TGCAGCGGAAGCATCGGCACTGAAGCTTTCTTT. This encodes CSGSIGTEAFF.

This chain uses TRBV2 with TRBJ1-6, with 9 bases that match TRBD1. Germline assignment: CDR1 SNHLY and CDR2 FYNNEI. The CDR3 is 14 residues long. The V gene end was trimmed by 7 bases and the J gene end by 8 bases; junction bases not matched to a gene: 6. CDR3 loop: CASIRDRVDSPLHF. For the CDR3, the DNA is TGTGCCAGCATTCGGGACAGGGTTGATTCACCCCTCCACTTT.

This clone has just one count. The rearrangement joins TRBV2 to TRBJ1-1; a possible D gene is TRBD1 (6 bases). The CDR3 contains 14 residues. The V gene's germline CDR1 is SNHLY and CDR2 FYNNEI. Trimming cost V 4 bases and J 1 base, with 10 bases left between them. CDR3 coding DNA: TGTGCCAGCAGTGGTCCAGGGGAGAACACTGAAGCTTTCTTT. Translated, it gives CASSGPGENTEAFF. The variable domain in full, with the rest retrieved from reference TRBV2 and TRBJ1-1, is EPEVTQTPSHQVTQMGQEVILRCVPISNHLYFYWYRQILGQKVEFLVSFYNNEISEKSEIFDDQFSVERPDGSNFTLKIRSTKLEDSAMYFCASSGPGENTEAFFGQGTRLTVV.

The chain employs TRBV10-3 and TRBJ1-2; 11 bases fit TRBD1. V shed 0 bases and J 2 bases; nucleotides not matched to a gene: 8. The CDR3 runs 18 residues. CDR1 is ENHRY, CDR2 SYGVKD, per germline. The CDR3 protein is CAISESLDRGRLNYGYTF. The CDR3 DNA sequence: TGTGCCATCAGTGAGTCCTTGGACAGGGGGCGTCTCAACTATGGCTACACCTTC.

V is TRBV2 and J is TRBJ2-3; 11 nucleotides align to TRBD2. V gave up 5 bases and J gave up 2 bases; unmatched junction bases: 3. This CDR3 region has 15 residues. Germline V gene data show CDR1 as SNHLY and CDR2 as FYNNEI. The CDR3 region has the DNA TGTGCCAGCAGTCGACTAGCGGGGCCCACAGATACGCAGTATTTT. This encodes CASSRLAGPTDTQYF.

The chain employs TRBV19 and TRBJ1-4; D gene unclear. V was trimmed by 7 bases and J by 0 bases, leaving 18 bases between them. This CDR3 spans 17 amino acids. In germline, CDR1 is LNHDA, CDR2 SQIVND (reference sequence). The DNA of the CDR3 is TGTGCCAGTACATGGAGGGCCGGTTATGCAACTAATGAAAAACTGTTTTTT. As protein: CASTWRAGYATNEKLFF.

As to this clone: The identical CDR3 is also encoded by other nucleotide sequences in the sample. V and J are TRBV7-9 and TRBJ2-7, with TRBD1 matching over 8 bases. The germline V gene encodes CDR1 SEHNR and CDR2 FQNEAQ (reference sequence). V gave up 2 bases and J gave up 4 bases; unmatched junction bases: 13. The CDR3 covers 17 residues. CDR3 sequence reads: CASSLLGTGGGLYEQYF. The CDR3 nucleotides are TGTGCCAGCAGCTTACTCGGGACAGGTGGTGGTTTATACGAGCAGTACTTC.

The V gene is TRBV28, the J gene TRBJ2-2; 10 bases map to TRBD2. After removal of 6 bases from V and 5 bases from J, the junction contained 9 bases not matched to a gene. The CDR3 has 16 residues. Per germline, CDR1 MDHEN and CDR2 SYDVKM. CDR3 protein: CASSPHSSGRTGELFF. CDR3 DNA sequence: TGTGCCAGCAGCCCCCACTCTAGCGGGAGAACCGGGGAGCTGTTTTTT.

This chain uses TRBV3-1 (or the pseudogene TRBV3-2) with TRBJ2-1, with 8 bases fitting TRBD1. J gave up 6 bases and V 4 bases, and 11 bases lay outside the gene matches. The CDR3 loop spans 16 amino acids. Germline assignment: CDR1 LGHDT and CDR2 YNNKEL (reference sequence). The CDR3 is CASSPSPGQGGNEQFF. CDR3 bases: TGTGCCAGCAGCCCCAGCCCAGGACAGGGTGGCAATGAGCAGTTCTTC.

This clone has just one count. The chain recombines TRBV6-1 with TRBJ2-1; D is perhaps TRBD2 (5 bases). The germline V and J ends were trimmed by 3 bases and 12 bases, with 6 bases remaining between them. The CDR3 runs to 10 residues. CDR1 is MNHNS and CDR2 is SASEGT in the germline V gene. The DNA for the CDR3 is TGTGCCAGCAGTGACCGGGGGCAGTTCTTC. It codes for CASSDRGQFF.

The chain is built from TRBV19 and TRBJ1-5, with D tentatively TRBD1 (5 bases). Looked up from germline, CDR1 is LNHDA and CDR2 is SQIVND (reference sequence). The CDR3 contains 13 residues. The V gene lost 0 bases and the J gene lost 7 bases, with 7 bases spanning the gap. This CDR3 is CASSIEGGQPQHF. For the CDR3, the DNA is TGTGCCAGTAGTATAGAGGGGGGGCAGCCCCAGCATTTT.

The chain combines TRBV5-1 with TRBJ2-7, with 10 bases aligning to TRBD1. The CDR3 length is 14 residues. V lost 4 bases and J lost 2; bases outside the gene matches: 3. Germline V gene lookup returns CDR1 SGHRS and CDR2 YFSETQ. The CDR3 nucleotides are TGCGCCAGCAGCCATGGACAGGGGGCCTACGAGCAGTACGTC. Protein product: CASSHGQGAYEQYV.

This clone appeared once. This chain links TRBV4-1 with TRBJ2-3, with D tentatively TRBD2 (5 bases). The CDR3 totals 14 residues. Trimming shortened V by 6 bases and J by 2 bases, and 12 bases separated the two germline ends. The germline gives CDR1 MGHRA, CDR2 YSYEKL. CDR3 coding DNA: TGCGCCAGCAGTCGGAGGCCGAACACAGATACGCAGTATTTT. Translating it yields CASSRRPNTDTQYF.